This record looks at one TCR beta chain sequence and its context. These data belong to a study of T cells in Graves' hyperthyroidism and ophthalmopathy. The CDR3 is 16 residues long. Germline V CDR1 and CDR2: MNHEY, SVGEGT. Deletions cut 6 bases from V and 0 bases from J, with 14 bases between. Diagnosis of hyperthyroidism was new in patients aged 18 to 65, and its duration was under 2 months. The diagnostic basis comprised clinical symptoms, serum thyroxine and TRAb, thyroid ultrasound and orbital computed tomography. The TCR beta CDR3 regions underwent amplification using RNA transcripts as the source. Researchers ran a first-round RT-PCR on the TCR CDR3 using the HTBI primer set. TCRdb re-derived calls from the multiplex PCR reads in MiXCR, one entry per CDR3 protein. The sample has 500,000 to 600,000 distinct CDR3 sequences; around 15% are singletons.

The TCR originated in a woman in her late teens or twenties with Graves' hyperthyroidism. The rearrangement joins TRBV6-2 or TRBV6-3 to TRBJ2-2; D is perhaps TRBD2 (6 bases). Source material: blood. CDR3 in amino acids: CASSGGDTPNTGELFF. In DNA, the CDR3 is TGTGCCAGCAGCGGGGGAGATACGCCGAACACCGGGGAGCTGTTTTTT.